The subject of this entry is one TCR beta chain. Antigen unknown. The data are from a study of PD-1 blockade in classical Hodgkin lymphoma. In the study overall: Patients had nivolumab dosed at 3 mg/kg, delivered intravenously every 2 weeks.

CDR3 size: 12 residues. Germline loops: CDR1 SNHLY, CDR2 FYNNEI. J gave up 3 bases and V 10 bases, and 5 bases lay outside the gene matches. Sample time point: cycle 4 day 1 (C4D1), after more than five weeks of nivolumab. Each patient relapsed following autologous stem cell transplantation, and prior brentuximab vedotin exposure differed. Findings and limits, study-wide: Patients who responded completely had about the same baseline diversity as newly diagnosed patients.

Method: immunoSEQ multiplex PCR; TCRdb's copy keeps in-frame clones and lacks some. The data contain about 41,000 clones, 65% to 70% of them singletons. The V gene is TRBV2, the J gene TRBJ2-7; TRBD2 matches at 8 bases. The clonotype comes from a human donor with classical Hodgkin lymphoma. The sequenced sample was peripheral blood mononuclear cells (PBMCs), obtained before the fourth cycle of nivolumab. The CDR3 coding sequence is TGTGCCATCCAGCGGGGGAACTACGAGCAGTACTTC. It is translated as CAIQRGNYEQYF.